This passage covers 5 T cell receptor beta chains from one sample sequenced in a study of shared T cell receptors in the human thymus. The repertoire was sequenced with immunoSEQ multiplex PCR; TCRdb's copy has only in-frame clones and lacks some. The repertoire holds hundreds of thousands of clones, with roughly 88% as singletons. A further study also used this sample, focusing on human thymus T cells.

The sequenced material came from thymocytes. These TCRs come from a boy under three years old with a congenital heart defect.

The chain recombines TRBV4-3 with TRBJ2-7; D is possibly TRBD2 (5 bases). Germline CDR1 is LGHNA and CDR2 is YSLEER. Trimming removed 0 bases from V and 2 bases from J, with 11 bases in between. This CDR3 has 15 amino acids. CDR3 protein: CASSQDGATTYEQYF. The DNA for the CDR3 is TGCGCCAGCAGCCAAGATGGTGCGACTACCTACGAGCAGTACTTC.

This chain connects TRBV28 to TRBJ2-7; D is perhaps TRBD2 (6 bases). Germline CDR1 and CDR2: MDHEN and SYDVKM. V shed 4 bases and J shed 5 bases, with 12 bases lying between them. The CDR3 loop spans 13 amino acids. CDR3 nucleotide sequence: TGTGCCAGCAGTTCCAGGGAGGTCCACGAGCAGTACTTC. This codes for CASSSREVHEQYF.

The chain recombines TRBV6-5 with TRBJ2-4; tentatively, D is TRBD2 (5 bases). V was cut by 4 bases and J by 6 bases, with 13 bases left in between. Germline V gives CDR1 MNHEY, CDR2 SVGAGI. The CDR3 loop spans 14 amino acids. The CDR3 here is CASSSPDRGNIQYF. In DNA form, the CDR3 reads TGTGCCAGCAGTTCCCCGGACCGGGGAAACATTCAGTACTTC.

The J gene is TRBJ2-5, the V gene TRBV6-6, with D tentatively TRBD2 (6 bases). V lost 1 base and J 11 bases, leaving 20 bases between the germline ends. The germline gives CDR1 MNHNY, CDR2 SVGAGI (reference sequence). The CDR3 extends over 15 amino acids. The CDR3 loop reads CASSYLGRGATEQYF. The CDR3 region has the DNA TGTGCCAGCAGTTACTTGGGGCGCGGGGCAACTGAGCAGTACTTC.

The genes are TRBV5-5 and TRBJ1-2, with D maybe TRBD1 (6 bases). V gave up 4 bases and J gave up 8 bases, with 15 bases separating them. CDR1 and CDR2 from the germline V gene are SGHKS and YYEKEE (reference sequence). The CDR3 is made up of 13 amino acids. The CDR3 protein is CASSPAGVYGYTF. As DNA, the CDR3 is TGTGCCAGCAGCCCAGCAGGGGTATACGGCTACACCTTC.